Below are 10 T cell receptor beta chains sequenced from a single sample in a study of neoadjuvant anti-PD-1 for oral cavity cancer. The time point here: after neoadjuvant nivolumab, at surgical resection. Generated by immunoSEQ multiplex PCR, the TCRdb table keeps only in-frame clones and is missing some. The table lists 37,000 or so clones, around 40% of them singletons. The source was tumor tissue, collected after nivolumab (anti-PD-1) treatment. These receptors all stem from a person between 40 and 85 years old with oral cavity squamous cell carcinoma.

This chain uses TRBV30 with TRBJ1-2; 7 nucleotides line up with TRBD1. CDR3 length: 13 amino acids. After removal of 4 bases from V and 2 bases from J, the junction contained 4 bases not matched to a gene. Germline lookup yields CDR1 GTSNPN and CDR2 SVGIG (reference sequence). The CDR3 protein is CAWNSGGNYGYTF. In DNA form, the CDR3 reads TGTGCCTGGAATTCAGGGGGGAACTATGGCTACACCTTC.

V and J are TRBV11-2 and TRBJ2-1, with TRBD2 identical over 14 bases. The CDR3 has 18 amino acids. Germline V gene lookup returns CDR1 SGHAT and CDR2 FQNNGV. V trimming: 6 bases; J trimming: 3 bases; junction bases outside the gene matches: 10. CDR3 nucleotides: TGTGCCAGCAGTTCCACCTCAGGGACTAGCGGGAGCTACAATGAGCAGTTCTTC. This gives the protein CASSSTSGTSGSYNEQFF.

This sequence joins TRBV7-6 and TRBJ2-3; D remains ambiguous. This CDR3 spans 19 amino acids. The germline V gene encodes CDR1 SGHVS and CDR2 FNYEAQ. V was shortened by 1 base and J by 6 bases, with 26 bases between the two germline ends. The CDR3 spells CASSLVPVPLRIDGDTQYF. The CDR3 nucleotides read TGTGCCAGCAGCTTAGTACCAGTCCCTTTAAGAATCGACGGGGATACGCAGTATTTT.

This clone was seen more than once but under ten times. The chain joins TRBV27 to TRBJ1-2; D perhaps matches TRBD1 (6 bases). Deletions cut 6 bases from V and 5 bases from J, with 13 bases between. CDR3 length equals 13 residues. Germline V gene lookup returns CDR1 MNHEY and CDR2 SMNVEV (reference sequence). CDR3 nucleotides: TGTGCCAGCAGGACACAGGGCCCTTATGGCTACACCTTC. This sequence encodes CASRTQGPYGYTF.

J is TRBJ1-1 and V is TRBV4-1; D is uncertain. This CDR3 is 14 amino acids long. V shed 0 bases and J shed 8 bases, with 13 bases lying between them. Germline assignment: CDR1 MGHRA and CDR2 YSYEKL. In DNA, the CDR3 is TGCGCCAGCAGCCAAGATCGGCGGGTTTTAGAAGCTTTCTTT. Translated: CASSQDRRVLEAFF.

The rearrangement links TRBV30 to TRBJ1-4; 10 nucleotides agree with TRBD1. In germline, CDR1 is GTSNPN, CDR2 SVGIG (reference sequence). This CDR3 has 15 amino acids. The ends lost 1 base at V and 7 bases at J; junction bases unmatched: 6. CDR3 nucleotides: TGTGCCTGGAGTGCTCGACAGGGGGCGGCTGAAAAACTGTTTTTT. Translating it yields CAWSARQGAAEKLFF.

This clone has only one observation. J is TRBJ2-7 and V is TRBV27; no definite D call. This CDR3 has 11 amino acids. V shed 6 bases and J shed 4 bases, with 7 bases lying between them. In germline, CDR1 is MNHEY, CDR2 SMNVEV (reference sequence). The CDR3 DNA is TGTGCCAGCAGGGCCGGGTACGAGCAGTACTTC. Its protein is CASRAGYEQYF.

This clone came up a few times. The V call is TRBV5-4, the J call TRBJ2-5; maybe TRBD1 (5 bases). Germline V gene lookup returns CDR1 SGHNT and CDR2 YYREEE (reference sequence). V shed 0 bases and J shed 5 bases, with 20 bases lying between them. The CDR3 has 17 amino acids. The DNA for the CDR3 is TGTGCCAGCAGCTTGGAGGCGCGGTCCCCTAAGGGGGAGACCCAGTACTTC. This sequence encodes CASSLEARSPKGETQYF.

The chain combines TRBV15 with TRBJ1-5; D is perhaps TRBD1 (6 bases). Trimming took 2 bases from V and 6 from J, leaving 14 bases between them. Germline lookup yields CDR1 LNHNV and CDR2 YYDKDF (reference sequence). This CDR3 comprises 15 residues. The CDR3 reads CATSRPRGRGQPQHF. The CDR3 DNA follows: TGTGCCACCAGCAGACCCAGGGGACGAGGTCAGCCCCAGCATTTT.

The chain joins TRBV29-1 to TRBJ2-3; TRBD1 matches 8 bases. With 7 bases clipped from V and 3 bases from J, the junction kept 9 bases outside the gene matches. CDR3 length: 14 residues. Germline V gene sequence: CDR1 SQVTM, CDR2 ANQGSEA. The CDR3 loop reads CSASDRAGTDTQYF. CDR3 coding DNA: TGCAGCGCCTCGGACAGGGCAGGGACAGATACGCAGTATTTT.